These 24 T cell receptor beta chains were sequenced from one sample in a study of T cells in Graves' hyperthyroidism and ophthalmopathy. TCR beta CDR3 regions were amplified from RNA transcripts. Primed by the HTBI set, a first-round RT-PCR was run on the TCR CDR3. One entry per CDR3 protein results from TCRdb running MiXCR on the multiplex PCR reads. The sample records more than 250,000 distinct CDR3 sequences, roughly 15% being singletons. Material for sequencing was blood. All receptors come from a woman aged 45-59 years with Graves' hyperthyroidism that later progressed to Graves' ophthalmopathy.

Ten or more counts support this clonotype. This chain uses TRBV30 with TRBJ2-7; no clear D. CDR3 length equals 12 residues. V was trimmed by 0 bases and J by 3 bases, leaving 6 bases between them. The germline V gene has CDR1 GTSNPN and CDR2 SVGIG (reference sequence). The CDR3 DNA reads TGTGCCTGGAGTGTGACCGGCTACGAGCAGTACTTC. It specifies CAWSVTGYEQYF.

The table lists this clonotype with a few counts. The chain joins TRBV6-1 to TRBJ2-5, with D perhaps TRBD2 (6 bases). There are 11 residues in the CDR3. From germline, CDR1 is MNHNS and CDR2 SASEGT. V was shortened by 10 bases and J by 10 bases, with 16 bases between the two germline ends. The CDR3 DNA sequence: TGTGCCACCGGGCGCACGGAGGGCCAGTACTTC. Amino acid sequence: CATGRTEGQYF.

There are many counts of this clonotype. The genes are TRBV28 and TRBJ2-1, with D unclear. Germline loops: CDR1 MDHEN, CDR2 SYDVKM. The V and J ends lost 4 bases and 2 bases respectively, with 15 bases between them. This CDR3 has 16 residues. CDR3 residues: CASSSRETQTYNEQFF. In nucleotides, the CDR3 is TGTGCCAGCAGTTCCCGTGAGACCCAAACCTACAATGAGCAGTTCTTC.

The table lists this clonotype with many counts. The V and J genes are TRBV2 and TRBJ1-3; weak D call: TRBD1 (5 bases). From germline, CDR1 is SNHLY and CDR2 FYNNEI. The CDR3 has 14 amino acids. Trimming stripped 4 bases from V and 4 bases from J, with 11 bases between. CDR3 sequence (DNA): TGTGCCAGCAGTGGCCTGGGGCTGGGAAACACCATATATTTT. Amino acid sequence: CASSGLGLGNTIYF. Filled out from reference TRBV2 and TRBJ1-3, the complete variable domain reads EPEVTQTPSHQVTQMGQEVILRCVPISNHLYFYWYRQILGQKVEFLVSFYNNEISEKSEIFDDQFSVERPDGSNFTLKIRSTKLEDSAMYFCASSGLGLGNTIYFGEGSWLTVV.

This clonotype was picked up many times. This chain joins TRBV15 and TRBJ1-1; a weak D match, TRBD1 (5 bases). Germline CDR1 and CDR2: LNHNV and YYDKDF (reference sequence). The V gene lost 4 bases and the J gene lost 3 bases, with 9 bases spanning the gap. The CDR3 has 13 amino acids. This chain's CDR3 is CATSTPGDTEAFF. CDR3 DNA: TGTGCCACCAGCACCCCGGGGGACACTGAAGCTTTCTTT.

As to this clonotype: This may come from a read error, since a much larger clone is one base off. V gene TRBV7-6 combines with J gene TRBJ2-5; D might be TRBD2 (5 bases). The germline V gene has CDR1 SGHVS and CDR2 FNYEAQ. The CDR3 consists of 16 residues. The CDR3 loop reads CASSSGPPDWQETKYF. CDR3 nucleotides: TGTGCCAGCAGCTCCGGACCTCCGGACTGGCAAGAGACCAAGTACTTC.

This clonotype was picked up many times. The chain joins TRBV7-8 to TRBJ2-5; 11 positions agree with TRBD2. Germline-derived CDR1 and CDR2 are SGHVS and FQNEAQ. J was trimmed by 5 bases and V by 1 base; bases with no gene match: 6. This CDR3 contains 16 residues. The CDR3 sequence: CASSLDLAGGGETQYF. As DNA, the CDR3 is TGTGCCAGCAGCTTAGACCTAGCGGGAGGAGGGGAGACCCAGTACTTC.

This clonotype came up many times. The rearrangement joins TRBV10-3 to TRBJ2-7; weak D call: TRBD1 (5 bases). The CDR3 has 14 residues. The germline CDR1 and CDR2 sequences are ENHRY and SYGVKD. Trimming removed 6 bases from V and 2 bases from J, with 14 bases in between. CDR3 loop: CAIRNRSSTYEQYF. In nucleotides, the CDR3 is TGTGCCATCAGGAACAGGAGCTCCACCTACGAGCAGTACTTC.

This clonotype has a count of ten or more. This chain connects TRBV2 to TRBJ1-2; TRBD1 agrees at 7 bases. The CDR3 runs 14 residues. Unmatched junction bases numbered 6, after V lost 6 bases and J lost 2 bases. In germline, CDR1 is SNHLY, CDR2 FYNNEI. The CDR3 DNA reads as TGTGCCAGCAGCTCACAGGGGATGAACTATGGCTACACCTTC. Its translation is CASSSQGMNYGYTF.

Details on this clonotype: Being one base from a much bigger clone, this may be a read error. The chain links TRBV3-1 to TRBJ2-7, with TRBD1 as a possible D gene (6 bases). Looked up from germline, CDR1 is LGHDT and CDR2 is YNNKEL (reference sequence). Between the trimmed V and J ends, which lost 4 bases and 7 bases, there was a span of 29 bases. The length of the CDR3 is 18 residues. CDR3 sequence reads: CASSRDRSKAQGRREQYF. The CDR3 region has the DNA TGTGCCAGCAGCCGAGATCGGAGTAAAGCACAGGGAAGGCGAGAGCAGTACTTC.

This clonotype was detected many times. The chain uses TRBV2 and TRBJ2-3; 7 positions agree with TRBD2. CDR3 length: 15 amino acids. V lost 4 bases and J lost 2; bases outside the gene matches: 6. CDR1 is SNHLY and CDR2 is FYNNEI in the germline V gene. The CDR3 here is CASSGSTSTTDTQYF. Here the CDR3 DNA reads TGTGCCAGCAGTGGATCGACTAGCACCACAGATACGCAGTATTTT.

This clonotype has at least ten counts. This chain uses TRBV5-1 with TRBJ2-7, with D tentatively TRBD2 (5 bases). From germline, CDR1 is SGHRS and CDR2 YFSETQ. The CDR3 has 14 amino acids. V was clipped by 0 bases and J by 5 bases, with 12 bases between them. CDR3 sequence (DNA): TGCGCCAGCAGCTTGGGGGGAGCCCTCCACGAGCAGTACTTC. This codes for CASSLGGALHEQYF.

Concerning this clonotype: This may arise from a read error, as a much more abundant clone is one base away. The CDR3 reads CASKGGDERYF. CDR3 bases: TGTGCCTCTAAGGGGGGGGACGAGCGGTACTTC. The chain carries TRBV6-1 and TRBJ2-7; a possible D gene is TRBD2 (7 bases). The CDR3 is 11 residues long. In germline, CDR1 is MNHNS, CDR2 SASEGT.

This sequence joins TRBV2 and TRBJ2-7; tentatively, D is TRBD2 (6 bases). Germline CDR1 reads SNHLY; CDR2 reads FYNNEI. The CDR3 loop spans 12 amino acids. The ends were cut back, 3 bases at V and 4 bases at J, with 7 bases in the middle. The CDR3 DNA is TGTGCCAGCAGTGATCGGGGGTACGAGCAGTACTTC. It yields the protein CASSDRGYEQYF.

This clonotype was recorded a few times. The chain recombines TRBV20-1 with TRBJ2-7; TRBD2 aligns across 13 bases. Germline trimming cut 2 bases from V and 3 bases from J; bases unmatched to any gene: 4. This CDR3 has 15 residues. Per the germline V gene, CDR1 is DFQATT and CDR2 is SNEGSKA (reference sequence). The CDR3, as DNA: TGCAGTGCTAGAACTTGGACTAGCGGGGGCTACGAGCAGTACTTC. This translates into CSARTWTSGGYEQYF.

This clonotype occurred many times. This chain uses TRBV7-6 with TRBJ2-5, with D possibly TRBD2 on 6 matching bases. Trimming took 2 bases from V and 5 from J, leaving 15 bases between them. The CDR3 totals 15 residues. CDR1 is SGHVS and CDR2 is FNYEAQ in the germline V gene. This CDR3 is CASSLLLSGVETQYF. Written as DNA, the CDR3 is TGTGCCAGCAGCTTATTGTTGTCGGGAGTGGAGACCCAGTACTTC.

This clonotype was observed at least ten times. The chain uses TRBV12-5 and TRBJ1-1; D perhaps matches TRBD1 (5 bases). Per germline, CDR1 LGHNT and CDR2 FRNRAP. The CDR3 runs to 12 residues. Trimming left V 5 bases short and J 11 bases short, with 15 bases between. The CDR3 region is CASGPGTGMAFF. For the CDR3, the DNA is TGTGCTAGTGGTCCTGGGACCGGGATGGCTTTCTTT.

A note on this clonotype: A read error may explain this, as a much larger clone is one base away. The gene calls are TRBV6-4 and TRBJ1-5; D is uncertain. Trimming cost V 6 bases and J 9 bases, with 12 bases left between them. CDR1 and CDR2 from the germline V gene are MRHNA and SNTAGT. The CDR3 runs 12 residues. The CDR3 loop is CASRREGGPQHF. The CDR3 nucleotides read TGTGCCAGCAGGAGAGAAGGAGGGCCCCAGCATTTT.

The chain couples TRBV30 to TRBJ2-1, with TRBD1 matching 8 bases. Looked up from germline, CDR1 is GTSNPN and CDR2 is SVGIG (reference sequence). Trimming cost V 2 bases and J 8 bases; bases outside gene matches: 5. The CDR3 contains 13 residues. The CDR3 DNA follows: TGTGCCTGGAGTTGGACAGGGTTGTATGAGCAGTTCTTC. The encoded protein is CAWSWTGLYEQFF.

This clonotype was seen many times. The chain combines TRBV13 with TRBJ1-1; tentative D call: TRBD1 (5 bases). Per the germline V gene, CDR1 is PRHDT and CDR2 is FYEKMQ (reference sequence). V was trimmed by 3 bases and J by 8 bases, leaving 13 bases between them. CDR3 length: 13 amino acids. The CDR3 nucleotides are TGTGCCAGCAGCTTGGGGACCCTCCGCGAAGCTTTCTTT. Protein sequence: CASSLGTLREAFF.

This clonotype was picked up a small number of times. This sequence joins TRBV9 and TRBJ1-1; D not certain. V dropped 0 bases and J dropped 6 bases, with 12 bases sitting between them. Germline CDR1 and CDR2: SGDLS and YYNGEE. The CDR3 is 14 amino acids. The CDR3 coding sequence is TGTGCCAGCAGCGTAGGTGGAGGGATGGCTGAAGCTTTCTTT. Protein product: CASSVGGGMAEAFF.

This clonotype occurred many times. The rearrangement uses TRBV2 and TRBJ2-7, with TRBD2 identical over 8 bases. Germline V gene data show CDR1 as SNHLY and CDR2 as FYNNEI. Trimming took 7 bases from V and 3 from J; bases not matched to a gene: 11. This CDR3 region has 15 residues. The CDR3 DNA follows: TGTGCCAGCACTACCGGGACTAGGCGCTTCTACGAGCAGTACTTC. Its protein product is CASTTGTRRFYEQYF. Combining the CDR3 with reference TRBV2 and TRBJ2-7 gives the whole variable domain EPEVTQTPSHQVTQMGQEVILRCVPISNHLYFYWYRQILGQKVEFLVSFYNNEISEKSEIFDDQFSVERPDGSNFTLKIRSTKLEDSAMYFCASTTGTRRFYEQYFGPGTRLTVT.

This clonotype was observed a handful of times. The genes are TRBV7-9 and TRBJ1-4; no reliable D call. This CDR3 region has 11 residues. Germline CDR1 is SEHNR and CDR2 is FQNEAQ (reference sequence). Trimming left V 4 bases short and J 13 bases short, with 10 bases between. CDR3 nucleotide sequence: TGTGCCAGCAGCTCCTTACAATCACTGTTTTTT. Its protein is CASSSLQSLFF.

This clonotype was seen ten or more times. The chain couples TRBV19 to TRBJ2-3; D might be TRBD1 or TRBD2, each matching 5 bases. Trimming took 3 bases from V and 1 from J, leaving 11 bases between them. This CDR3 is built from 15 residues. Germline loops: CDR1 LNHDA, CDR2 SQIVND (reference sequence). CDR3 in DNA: TGTGCCAGTAGTATGGGGGACCTCCGCACAGATACGCAGTATTTT. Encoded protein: CASSMGDLRTDTQYF.